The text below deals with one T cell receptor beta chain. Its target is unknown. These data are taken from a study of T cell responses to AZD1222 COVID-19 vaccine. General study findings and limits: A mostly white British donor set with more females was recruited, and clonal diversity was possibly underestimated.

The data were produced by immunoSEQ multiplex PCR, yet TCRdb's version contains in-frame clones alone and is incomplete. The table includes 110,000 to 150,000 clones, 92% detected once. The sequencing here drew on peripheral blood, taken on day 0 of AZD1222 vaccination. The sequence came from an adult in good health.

The CDR3 loop reads CASSPGLVSGELFF. For the CDR3, the DNA is TGTGCCAGCTCCCCGGGACTCGTGAGCGGGGAGCTGTTTTTT. This chain joins TRBV27 and TRBJ2-2; D is perhaps TRBD2 (6 bases). The CDR3 contains 14 residues. The germline V gene has CDR1 MNHEY and CDR2 SMNVEV (reference sequence). V shed 8 bases and J shed 7 bases, with 17 bases lying between them.